The 14 T cell receptor beta chains presented below share a single source sample, sequenced in a study of blood T cell repertoires in COVID-19. Clones were read by immunoSEQ multiplex PCR, and TCRdb kept only the in-frame ones, dropping some. The sample lists more than 50,000 clones, 90% occurring once. Source material: peripheral blood. Source of these receptors: a human donor in a cohort sampled during active COVID-19.

The V call is TRBV6-2 or TRBV6-3, the J call TRBJ2-4, with D possibly being TRBD1 (7 bases). CDR1 is MNHEY and CDR2 is SVGEGT in the germline V gene. V was trimmed by 2 bases and J by 8 bases, leaving 13 bases between them. CDR3 size: 14 residues. The DNA for the CDR3 is TGTGCCAGCAGTTACATAACAGGGGAGGACATTCAGTACTTC. Amino acid sequence: CASSYITGEDIQYF.

The genes are TRBV5-4 and TRBJ2-7; TRBD1 is a possible D gene (5 bases). The CDR3 runs to 12 residues. The V gene's germline CDR1 is SGHNT and CDR2 YYREEE (reference sequence). The V gene lost 4 bases and the J gene lost 2 bases, with 7 bases spanning the gap. The CDR3 spells CASSGATYEQYF. In DNA, the CDR3 is TGTGCCAGCAGCGGGGCCACCTACGAGCAGTACTTC.

V and J are TRBV2 and TRBJ1-6; D is unresolved. Germline CDR1 SNHLY, CDR2 FYNNEI. V lost 2 bases and J lost 0, with 8 bases in between. The CDR3 length is 16 residues. CDR3 loop: CASSERGSSYNSPLHF. The CDR3 DNA sequence: TGTGCCAGCAGTGAACGCGGATCCTCCTATAATTCACCCCTCCACTTT.

A single count supports this clone. This chain connects TRBV9 to TRBJ2-3; 7 bases are shared with TRBD1. J lost 9 bases, V lost 5 bases, and 12 bases had no gene match. This CDR3 spans 14 amino acids. CDR1 is SGDLS, CDR2 YYNGEE, per germline. CDR3 sequence (DNA): TGTGCCAGCAGTCCAGACGGTTCACAGGGGACGCAGTATTTT. It translates to CASSPDGSQGTQYF.

V and J are TRBV6-5 and TRBJ1-6; TRBD1 aligns across 8 bases. The CDR3 spans 14 residues. Germline V CDR1 and CDR2: MNHEY, SVGAGI. After removal of 6 bases from V and 10 bases from J, the junction contained 8 bases not matched to a gene. The CDR3 here is CASSQDRVGSPLHF. The CDR3 DNA reads TGTGCCAGCAGCCAGGACAGGGTTGGATCACCCCTCCACTTT.

This chain uses TRBV27 with TRBJ1-2, with D unclear. V lost 2 bases to trimming and J lost 5 bases, with 9 bases between them. Germline V CDR1 and CDR2: MNHEY, SMNVEV (reference sequence). The CDR3 extends over 13 amino acids. The CDR3 nucleotides read TGTGCCAGCAGTTTAGGGTCCGGGTATGGCTACACCTTC. Protein product: CASSLGSGYGYTF.

The CDR3 DNA sequence: TGTGCCAGCACGCCAAGGGAAGGGGGCGCCTCCCCACAGTACTTC. Amino acids: CASTPREGGASPQYF. The gene calls are TRBV6-5 and TRBJ2-4; 7 bases match TRBD1. The V gene end was trimmed by 7 bases and the J gene end by 13 bases; junction bases not matched to a gene: 19. From germline, CDR1 is MNHEY and CDR2 SVGAGI. The CDR3 has 15 residues.

This clone was observed a single time. CDR3 sequence reads: CASSVARAQETQYF. The CDR3 nucleotides are TGTGCCAGCTCAGTTGCAAGAGCGCAAGAGACCCAGTACTTC. The gene calls are TRBV18 and TRBJ2-5; D gene uncertain. Trimming cost V 5 bases and J 2 bases, with 12 bases left between them. CDR1 and CDR2 from the germline V gene are KGHSH and LQKENI. The CDR3 covers 14 residues.

The count of this clone is one. The chain couples TRBV7-6 to TRBJ2-3, with D unclear. CDR1 and CDR2 (germline): SGHVS, FNYEAQ. V was cut by 0 bases and J by 1 base, with 5 bases left in between. The CDR3 contains 14 residues. The CDR3 DNA sequence: TGTGCCAGCAGCTTAGCAACAGGCACAGATACGCAGTATTTT. Translation gives CASSLATGTDTQYF.

This sequence joins TRBV28 and TRBJ2-7, with D perhaps TRBD1 (5 bases). The CDR3 sequence is 14 residues long. The V gene's germline CDR1 is MDHEN and CDR2 SYDVKM. Trimming removed 7 bases from V and 2 bases from J, with 15 bases in between. CDR3 in DNA: TGTGCCAGCACACCTGGGCCAGGGCCCTACGAGCAGTACTTC. Its translation is CASTPGPGPYEQYF. The complete variable domain, with remaining parts taken from reference TRBV28 and TRBJ2-7, reads DVKVTQSSRYLVKRTGEKVFLECVQDMDHENMFWYRQDPGLGLRLIYFSYDVKMKEKGDIPEGYSVSREKKERFSLILESASTNQTSMYLCASTPGPGPYEQYFGPGTRLTVT.

V usage is TRBV30 and J usage is TRBJ2-7, with 10 bases fitting TRBD1. The CDR3 consists of 13 residues. Germline CDR1 is GTSNPN and CDR2 is SVGIG (reference sequence). CDR3 sequence: CAWNSGTGDVLDV. The CDR3 nucleotides read TGTGCCTGGAATTCCGGGACAGGGGACGTGTTGGACGTC.

The chain employs TRBV5-6 and TRBJ2-5, with D unclear. Germline V CDR1 and CDR2: SGHDT, YYEEEE. Trimming removed 0 bases at V and 2 bases at J, with 5 bases between. The CDR3 has 13 amino acids. DNA of the CDR3: TGTGCCAGCAGCTTGGCCAGTCAAGAGACCCAGTACTTC. Protein product: CASSLASQETQYF.

The chain combines TRBV7-9 with TRBJ2-5; the D gene is possibly TRBD1 (6 bases). Germline loops: CDR1 SEHNR, CDR2 FQNEAQ (reference sequence). The V and J ends lost 5 bases and 1 base respectively, with 14 bases between them. This CDR3 comprises 15 residues. DNA of the CDR3: TGTGCCAGCAGCGAATCACAGGGATTCCAAGAGACCCAGTACTTC. Amino acid sequence: CASSESQGFQETQYF.

The chain recombines TRBV11-2 with TRBJ2-7; tentatively, D is TRBD2 (6 bases). Deletions cut 2 bases from V and 9 bases from J, with 17 bases between. Germline CDR1 SGHAT, CDR2 FQNNGV. The CDR3 contains 14 residues. The CDR3, as DNA: TGTGCCAGCAGCTTACGACTAGGCTCACCTCGGCAGTACGTC. Translating it yields CASSLRLGSPRQYV.